The rows below give T cell receptor beta chains drawn from one sample of a study of blood T cell repertoires in COVID-19. Repertoires were generated with immunoSEQ multiplex PCR, while TCRdb's copy carries only in-frame clones and drops some. This sample has about 350,000 clones; 87% occur once, and the top ten carry 2.5% to 3.5%. Specimen: PBMCs or T cells enriched from blood (not recorded which). All receptors come from a woman under 40 who had recovered from COVID-19. Both conserved end residues are part of each CDR3. A D gene is named only where the DNA matches it firmly. For some rows the clone size is stated as once, few or many, or as a class when expanded; others skip it.

D gene: .; V gene: TRBV25-1; J gene: TRBJ1-2; clone size: .; CDR3 protein: CASSDARDWGGYTF; CDR3 DNA: TGTGCCAGCAGTGACGCCCGGGACTGGGGGGGCTACACCTTC
D gene: TRBD2; V gene: TRBV3-1/TRBV3-2; J gene: TRBJ2-5; clone size: .; CDR3 protein: CASSRTPGLEYF; CDR3 DNA: TGTGCCAGCAGCCGCACCCCGGGACTAGAGTACTTC
D gene: TRBD1; V gene: TRBV29-1; J gene: TRBJ1-1; clone size: .; CDR3 protein: CSARQGGTEAFF; CDR3 DNA: TGCAGCGCGAGACAGGGCGGCACTGAAGCTTTCTTT
D gene: TRBD1; V gene: TRBV2; J gene: TRBJ1-5; clone size: .; CDR3 protein: CASGQGMRNQPQHF; CDR3 DNA: TGTGCCAGCGGACAGGGGATGAGAAATCAGCCCCAGCATTTT
D gene: TRBD1; V gene: TRBV14; J gene: TRBJ1-1; clone size: .; CDR3 protein: CASSQDPGGRTEAFF; CDR3 DNA: TGTGCCAGCAGCCAAGATCCAGGGGGCAGGACTGAAGCTTTCTTT
D gene: TRBD1; V gene: TRBV19; J gene: TRBJ2-7; clone size: .; CDR3 protein: CASAQGAAYEQYF; CDR3 DNA: TGTGCCAGTGCTCAGGGGGCTGCCTACGAGCAGTACTTC
D gene: TRBD2; V gene: TRBV4-1; J gene: TRBJ2-1; clone size: .; CDR3 protein: CASSQSQRGSYNEQFF; CDR3 DNA: TGCGCCAGCAGCCAATCCCAGCGGGGCTCCTACAATGAGCAGTTCTTC
D gene: .; V gene: TRBV28; J gene: TRBJ1-1; clone size: once; CDR3 protein: CASSFLQGTEAFF; CDR3 DNA: TGTGCCAGCAGTTTTCTTCAGGGTACTGAAGCTTTCTTT
D gene: TRBD1; V gene: TRBV28; J gene: TRBJ1-1; clone size: .; CDR3 protein: CASSFHRGRGNTEAFF; CDR3 DNA: TGTGCCAGCAGTTTCCACAGGGGGCGAGGGAACACTGAAGCTTTCTTT
D gene: TRBD2; V gene: TRBV5-6; J gene: TRBJ2-7; clone size: .; CDR3 protein: CASSPRTSPSSYEQYF; CDR3 DNA: TGTGCCAGCAGCCCAAGGACTAGCCCGAGCTCCTACGAGCAGTACTTC
D gene: .; V gene: TRBV24-1; J gene: TRBJ2-5; clone size: .; CDR3 protein: CATSDDTGIEETQYF; CDR3 DNA: TGTGCCACCAGTGATGACACAGGGATCGAAGAGACCCAGTACTTC
D gene: .; V gene: TRBV28; J gene: TRBJ2-1; clone size: once; CDR3 protein: CASSLGGRRNEQFF; CDR3 DNA: TGTGCCAGCAGTTTGGGTGGGAGGAGGAATGAGCAGTTCTTC
D gene: .; V gene: TRBV1; J gene: TRBJ2-2; clone size: .; CDR3 protein: CTSSERMGLGDTGELFF; CDR3 DNA: TGCACCAGCAGCGAAAGAATGGGACTAGGGGACACCGGGGAGCTGTTTTTT
D gene: .; V gene: TRBV27; J gene: TRBJ2-3; clone size: .; CDR3 protein: CASISLADTQYF; CDR3 DNA: TGTGCCAGCATTTCCTTAGCGGATACGCAGTATTTT
D gene: TRBD2; V gene: TRBV14; J gene: TRBJ2-7; clone size: .; CDR3 protein: CASSHMGLAEAYEQYF; CDR3 DNA: TGTGCCAGCAGCCATATGGGACTAGCGGAGGCCTACGAGCAGTACTTC
D gene: .; V gene: TRBV5-1; J gene: TRBJ2-1; clone size: once; CDR3 protein: CASSPGHGDSYNEQFF; CDR3 DNA: TGCGCCAGCAGCCCCGGACACGGAGACTCCTACAATGAGCAGTTCTTC
D gene: .; V gene: TRBV28; J gene: TRBJ1-5; clone size: .; CDR3 protein: CASSFREGQPQHF; CDR3 DNA: TGTGCCAGCAGTTTCAGGGAGGGTCAGCCCCAGCATTTT
D gene: TRBD1; V gene: TRBV28; J gene: TRBJ1-5; clone size: .; CDR3 protein: CASSPPGQGANSNQPQHF; CDR3 DNA: TGTGCCAGCAGCCCACCGGGACAGGGGGCTAATAGCAATCAGCCCCAGCATTTT
D gene: .; V gene: TRBV28; J gene: TRBJ2-2; clone size: .; CDR3 protein: CASRGHAGTSNTGELFF; CDR3 DNA: TGTGCCAGTCGAGGTCACGCCGGGACTTCTAACACCGGGGAGCTGTTTTTT
D gene: .; V gene: TRBV7-8; J gene: TRBJ2-2; clone size: .; CDR3 protein: CASSSNPGQRNTGELFF; CDR3 DNA: TGTGCCAGCAGCTCTAACCCGGGACAAAGAAACACCGGGGAGCTGTTTTTT
D gene: TRBD2; V gene: TRBV25-1; J gene: TRBJ2-1; clone size: .; CDR3 protein: CASSSGLPHSYNEQFF; CDR3 DNA: TGTGCCAGCAGTTCGGGACTACCGCACTCCTACAATGAGCAGTTCTTC
D gene: .; V gene: TRBV29-1; J gene: TRBJ2-1; clone size: .; CDR3 protein: CSVDVGGSYNEQFF; CDR3 DNA: TGCAGCGTTGATGTTGGCGGATCCTACAATGAGCAGTTCTTC
D gene: TRBD1; V gene: TRBV6-5; J gene: TRBJ2-1; clone size: once; CDR3 protein: CASSYEQGAKREQFF; CDR3 DNA: TGTGCCAGCAGTTACGAACAGGGGGCTAAGAGGGAGCAGTTCTTC
D gene: .; V gene: TRBV10-3; J gene: TRBJ1-5; clone size: .; CDR3 protein: CAITGDSNQPQHF; CDR3 DNA: TGTGCCATCACCGGGGATAGCAATCAGCCCCAGCATTTT
D gene: TRBD2; V gene: TRBV7-2; J gene: TRBJ2-1; clone size: .; CDR3 protein: CASSLAATSGNNEQFF; CDR3 DNA: TGTGCCAGCAGCTTAGCGGCTACTAGCGGGAACAATGAGCAGTTCTTC
D gene: TRBD2; V gene: TRBV7-2; J gene: TRBJ2-7; clone size: .; CDR3 protein: CASSPRTSGYEQYF; CDR3 DNA: TGTGCCAGCAGCCCTCGGACTAGTGGCTACGAGCAGTACTTC
D gene: .; V gene: TRBV19; J gene: TRBJ1-6; clone size: once; CDR3 protein: CASSIRQLNSPLHF; CDR3 DNA: TGTGCCAGTAGTATCCGACAGCTAAATTCACCCCTCCACTTT